This T cell receptor beta chain was documented in a study of blood T cells in healthy people across ages. Findings of the study overall: Naive CD4+ cell counts and diversity both ran higher in long-lived than in aged donors.

A second PCR, run for about 7 to 11 cycles, used a sample-barcoded 5' primer plus a J-beta primer mix. TCRdb fed the 5' RACE reads into MiXCR, producing one record per CDR3 protein. The sample lists some 1.4 million distinct CDR3 sequences, 40% to 50% occurring once. Trimming left V 2 bases short and J 8 bases short, with 10 bases between. Germline V gene sequence: CDR1 SNHLY, CDR2 FYNNEI. The CDR3 is 13 amino acids. About this clonotype itself: What it binds is unknown.

The TCR comes from a woman aged 18-29 years in good health. The specimen sequenced was blood. The rearrangement uses TRBV2 and TRBJ2-1; the D is unclear. CDR3 sequence reads: CASSENWTDEQFF. In DNA, the CDR3 is TGTGCCAGCAGTGAAAATTGGACCGATGAGCAGTTCTTC.